This TCR beta chain is from a study of cytomegalovirus exposure and HLA in healthy donors. This clone appeared once. The antigen remains unidentified. Other DNA sequences within the sample encode an identical CDR3. In germline, CDR1 is MNHEY, CDR2 SVGAGI. V trimming: 6 bases; J trimming: 3 bases; junction bases outside the gene matches: 6. This CDR3 contains 14 residues. General study points: Confirmation was obtained in vitro that three CMV-associated chains are specific for CMV antigens.

Measured with immunoSEQ multiplex PCR; TCRdb has only the in-frame clones, and not every one. The top ten hold around 3% of the sample, which has tens of thousands of clones, around four fifths seen once. The receptor was isolated from a man aged 25-45 years in good health and CMV-seronegative. The chain joins TRBV6-5 to TRBJ2-7; the match to TRBD1 covers 9 bases. Sequencing was performed on PBMCs. The CDR3 spells CASSPGTGRYEQYF. The CDR3 DNA reads as TGTGCCAGCAGCCCCGGGACAGGGCGCTACGAGCAGTACTTC.